The next 5 T cell receptor beta chains were all read from a single sample in a study of somatic mutations in cytotoxic T cells in rheumatoid arthritis (dated by TCRdb to 2016 to 2017). Library preparation was by the immunoSEQ multiplex PCR assay. TCRdb mirrors the immuneACCESS table, restricted to in-frame sequences. Some clones are absent from its copies; in checked studies, under half trace to an unresolved V gene, and the reason for the others is unknown. The sample has more than 6,000 clones on record, 70% of them singletons. The ten biggest clones cover around 43% of the sample. Sequencing used CD8+ T cells sorted from blood. The source is a man aged 35-49 years in good health.

V gene TRBV7-9 combines with J gene TRBJ2-2; a possible D gene is TRBD2 (5 bases). Germline CDR1 and CDR2: SEHNR and FQNEAQ (reference sequence). This CDR3 is built from 14 residues. Between the trimmed V and J ends, which lost 5 bases and 7 bases, there was a span of 14 bases. This chain's CDR3 is CASSPSTGFGELFF. In DNA, the CDR3 is TGTGCCAGCAGCCCGTCGACGGGGTTCGGGGAGCTGTTTTTT.

The gene calls are TRBV9 and TRBJ2-5; D might be TRBD1 (6 bases). Trimming pared 3 bases from V and 0 bases from J, leaving 12 bases between. CDR3 length: 15 amino acids. CDR1 and CDR2 from the germline V gene are SGDLS and YYNGEE. The CDR3, as DNA: TGTGCCAGCAGCGCTGGACAGATGTACCAAGAGACCCAGTACTTC. Translation gives CASSAGQMYQETQYF.

Only a few counts were recorded for this clone. J is TRBJ2-1 and V is TRBV28, with D tentatively TRBD2 (6 bases). The CDR3 loop spans 17 amino acids. Germline V CDR1 and CDR2: MDHEN, SYDVKM. Trimming stripped 5 bases from V and 5 bases from J, with 22 bases between. The CDR3 DNA reads as TGTGCCAGCAGTCCCGGGAACGGCAGGGAGGTCGACAATGAGCAGTTCTTC. Amino acids: CASSPGNGREVDNEQFF.

The V and J genes are TRBV19 and TRBJ2-3; 8 bases map to TRBD2. CDR1 and CDR2 (germline): LNHDA, SQIVND (reference sequence). V lost 3 bases to trimming and J lost 11 bases; unmatched junction nucleotides: 7. The CDR3 runs 13 residues. CDR3 nucleotides: TGTGCCAGTAGTATCCAAGCGGGGGACTTGCAGTATTTT. This translates into CASSIQAGDLQYF.

The chain couples TRBV6-4 to TRBJ2-3, with D possibly matching TRBD2 (6 bases). This CDR3 contains 16 residues. Germline CDR1 and CDR2: MRHNA and SNTAGT. V was trimmed by 0 bases and J by 2 bases, leaving 12 bases between them. CDR3 nucleotide sequence: TGTGCCAGCAGTGACTCGGGGGACTCCAACACAGATACGCAGTATTTT. It specifies CASSDSGDSNTDTQYF.